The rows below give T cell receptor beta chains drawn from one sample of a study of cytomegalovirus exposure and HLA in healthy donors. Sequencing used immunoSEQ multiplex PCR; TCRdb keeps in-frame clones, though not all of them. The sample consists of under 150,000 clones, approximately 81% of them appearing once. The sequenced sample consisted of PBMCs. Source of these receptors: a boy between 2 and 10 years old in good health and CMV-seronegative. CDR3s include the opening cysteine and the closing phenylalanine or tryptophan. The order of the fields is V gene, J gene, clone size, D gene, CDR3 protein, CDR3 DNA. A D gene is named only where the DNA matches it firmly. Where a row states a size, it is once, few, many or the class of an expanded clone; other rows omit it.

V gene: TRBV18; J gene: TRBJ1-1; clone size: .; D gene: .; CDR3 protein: CASSVNRGTNTEAFF; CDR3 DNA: TGTGCCAGCTCGGTGAATCGGGGGACCAACACTGAAGCTTTCTTT
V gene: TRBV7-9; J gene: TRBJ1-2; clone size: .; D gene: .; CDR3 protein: CASSSPGDGRPYGYTF; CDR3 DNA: TGTGCCAGCAGTTCCCCGGGGGACGGCCGGCCGTATGGCTACACCTTC
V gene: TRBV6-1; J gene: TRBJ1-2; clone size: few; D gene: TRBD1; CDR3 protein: CASSEQGGHRGYTF; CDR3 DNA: TGTGCCAGCAGTGAACAGGGGGGCCATCGTGGCTACACCTTC
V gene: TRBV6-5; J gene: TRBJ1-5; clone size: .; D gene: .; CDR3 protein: CASSEAEHQPQHF; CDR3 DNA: TGTGCCAGCAGTGAAGCGGAACATCAGCCCCAGCATTTT
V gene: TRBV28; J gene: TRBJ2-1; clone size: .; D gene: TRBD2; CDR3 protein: CASRSVAGVGYNEQFF; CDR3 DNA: TGTGCCAGCAGGTCCGTAGCGGGAGTAGGCTACAATGAGCAGTTCTTC
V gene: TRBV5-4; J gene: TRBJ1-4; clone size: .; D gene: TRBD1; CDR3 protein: CASSLGQGINEKLFF; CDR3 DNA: TGTGCCAGCAGCTTGGGACAGGGAATTAATGAAAAACTGTTTTTT
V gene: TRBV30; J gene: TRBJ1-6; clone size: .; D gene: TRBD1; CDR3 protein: CAWSPGQNDSPLHF; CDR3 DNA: TGTGCCTGGAGTCCGGGACAGAACGATTCACCCCTCCACTTT
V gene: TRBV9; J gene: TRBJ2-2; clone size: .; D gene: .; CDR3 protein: CASSVDSAGNTGELFF; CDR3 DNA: TGTGCCAGCAGCGTAGACTCCGCGGGGAACACCGGGGAGCTGTTTTTT
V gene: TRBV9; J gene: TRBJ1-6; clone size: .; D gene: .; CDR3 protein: CASSVSSANSPLHF; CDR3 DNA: TGTGCCAGCAGCGTATCTAGCGCCAATTCACCCCTCCACTTT
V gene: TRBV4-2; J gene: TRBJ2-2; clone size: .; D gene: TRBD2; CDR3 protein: CASTNKTGGQNTGELFF; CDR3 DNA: TGTGCCAGCACCAATAAAACGGGGGGGCAGAACACCGGGGAGCTGTTTTTT
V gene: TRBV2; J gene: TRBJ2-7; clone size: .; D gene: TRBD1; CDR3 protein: CASSESGQGLLDEQYF; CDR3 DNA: TGTGCCAGCAGTGAGTCGGGACAGGGGCTACTCGACGAGCAGTACTTC
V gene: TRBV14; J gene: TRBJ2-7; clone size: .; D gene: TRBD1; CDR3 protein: CASSQSGQNYEQYF; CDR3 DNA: TGTGCCAGCAGCCAGTCGGGACAGAACTACGAGCAGTACTTC
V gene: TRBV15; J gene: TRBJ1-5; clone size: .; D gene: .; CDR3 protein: CATSSDRQSNHSNQPQHF; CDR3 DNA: TGTGCCACCAGCAGCGACAGACAGTCGAACCATAGCAATCAGCCCCAGCATTTT
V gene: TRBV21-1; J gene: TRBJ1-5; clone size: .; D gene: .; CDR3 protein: CASSRRTGDYSNQPQHF; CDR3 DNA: TGTGCCAGCAGCCGACGGACAGGAGACTATAGCAATCAGCCCCAGCATTTT
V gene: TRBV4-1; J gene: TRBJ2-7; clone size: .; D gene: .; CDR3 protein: CASSQPVQGSDYEQYF; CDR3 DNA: TGCGCCAGCAGCCAACCAGTTCAGGGGAGTGACTACGAGCAGTACTTC
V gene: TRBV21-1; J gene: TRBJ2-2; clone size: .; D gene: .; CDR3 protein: CASSSGQGKLTGELFF; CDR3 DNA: TGTGCCAGCAGCAGTGGACAGGGAAAGTTAACCGGGGAGCTGTTTTTT
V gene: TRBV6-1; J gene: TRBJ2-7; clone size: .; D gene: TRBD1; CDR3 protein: CASSARSGTGFYEQYF; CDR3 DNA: TGTGCCAGCAGTGCCCGGTCCGGGACAGGATTCTACGAGCAGTACTTC
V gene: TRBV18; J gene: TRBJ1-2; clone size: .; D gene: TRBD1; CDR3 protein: CASSLKTGTGLYGYTF; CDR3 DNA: TGTGCCAGCTCATTGAAAACCGGGACAGGACTTTATGGCTACACCTTC
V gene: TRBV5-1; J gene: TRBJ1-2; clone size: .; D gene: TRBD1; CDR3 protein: CASSYTGAGGYTF; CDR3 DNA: TGCGCCAGCAGCTATACAGGGGCTGGAGGCTACACCTTC
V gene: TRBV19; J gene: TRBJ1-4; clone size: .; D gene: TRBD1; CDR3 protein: CASRTLRTGGGKLFF; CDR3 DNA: TGTGCCAGTAGGACCCTCAGGACAGGAGGGGGAAAACTGTTTTTT
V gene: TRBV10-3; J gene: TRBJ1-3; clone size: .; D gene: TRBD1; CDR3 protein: CAIRHLIDDKTTGEDGNTIYF; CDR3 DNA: TGTGCCATCAGACACCTGATAGACGATAAAACAACAGGGGAAGACGGAAACACCATATATTTT
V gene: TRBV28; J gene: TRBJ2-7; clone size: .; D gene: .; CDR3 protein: CASQGGSYEQYF; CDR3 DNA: TGTGCCAGCCAGGGGGGCAGCTACGAGCAGTACTTC
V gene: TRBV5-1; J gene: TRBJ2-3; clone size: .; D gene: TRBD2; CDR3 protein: CASSFAGGRSTDTQYF; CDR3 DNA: TGCGCCAGCAGCTTTGCGGGGGGCCGGAGCACAGATACGCAGTATTTT
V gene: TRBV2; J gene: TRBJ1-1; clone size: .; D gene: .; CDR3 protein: CASTRGYTEAFF; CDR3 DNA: TGTGCCAGCACCAGGGGTTACACTGAAGCTTTCTTT
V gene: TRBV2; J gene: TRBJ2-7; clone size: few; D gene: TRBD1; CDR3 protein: CAVTGTDSYEQYF; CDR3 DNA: TGTGCCGTAACCGGGACAGACTCCTACGAGCAGTACTTC
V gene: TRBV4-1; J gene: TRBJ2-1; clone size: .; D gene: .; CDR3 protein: CASSQDQGLNYNEQFF; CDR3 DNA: TGCGCCAGCAGCCAAGATCAGGGGTTGAACTACAATGAGCAGTTCTTC
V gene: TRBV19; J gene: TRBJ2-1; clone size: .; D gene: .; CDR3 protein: CATGGSGGHNEQFF; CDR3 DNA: TGTGCCACAGGGGGGTCAGGAGGCCACAATGAGCAGTTCTTC
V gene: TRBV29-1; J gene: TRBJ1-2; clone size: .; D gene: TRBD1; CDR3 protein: CSVDHKTGTGYTF; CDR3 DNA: TGCAGCGTTGATCATAAGACAGGGACTGGCTACACCTTC
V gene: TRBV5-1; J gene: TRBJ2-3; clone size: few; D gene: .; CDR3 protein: CASSLLAASSTDTQYF; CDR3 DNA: TGCGCCAGCAGCTTGTTGGCCGCATCCAGCACAGATACGCAGTATTTT
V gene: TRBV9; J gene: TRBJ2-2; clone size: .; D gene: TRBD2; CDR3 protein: CAGSTSWGGNTGELFF; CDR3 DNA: TGTGCCGGCAGTACCAGTTGGGGGGGGAACACCGGGGAGCTGTTTTTT
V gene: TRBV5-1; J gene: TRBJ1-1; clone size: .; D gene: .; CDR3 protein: CASSLVPFSNTEAFF; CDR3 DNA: TGCGCCAGCAGCTTGGTTCCTTTCTCGAACACTGAAGCTTTCTTT
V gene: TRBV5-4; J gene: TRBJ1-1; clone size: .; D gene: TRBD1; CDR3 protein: CASSPPSYGTGIHTEAFF; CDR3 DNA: TGTGCCAGCAGCCCACCGTCTTATGGGACAGGCATTCACACTGAAGCTTTCTTT
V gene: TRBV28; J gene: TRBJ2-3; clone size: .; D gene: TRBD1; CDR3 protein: CASSGLGGQDEIRTDTQYF; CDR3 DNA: TGTGCCAGCAGCGGCCTTGGAGGACAGGATGAAATACGGACAGATACGCAGTATTTT
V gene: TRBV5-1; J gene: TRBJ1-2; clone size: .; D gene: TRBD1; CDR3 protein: CASSWGTGTNYGYTF; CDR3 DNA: TGCGCCAGCAGCTGGGGGACAGGGACTAACTATGGCTACACCTTC
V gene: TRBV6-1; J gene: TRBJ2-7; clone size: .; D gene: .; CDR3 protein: CASRVGGPTSYEQYF; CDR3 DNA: TGTGCCAGCAGAGTCGGGGGACCAACCTCCTACGAGCAGTACTTC
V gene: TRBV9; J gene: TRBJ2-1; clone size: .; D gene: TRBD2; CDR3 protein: CASSPIAGVEQFF; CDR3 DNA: TGTGCCAGCAGCCCCATTGCGGGGGTGGAGCAGTTCTTC
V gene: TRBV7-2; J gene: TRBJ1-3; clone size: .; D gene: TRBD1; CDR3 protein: CASRVSRGPGNTIYF; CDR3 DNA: TGTGCCAGCAGAGTATCCAGGGGGCCAGGAAACACCATATATTTT
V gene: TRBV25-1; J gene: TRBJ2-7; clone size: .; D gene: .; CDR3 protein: CASSQSVFGPQYF; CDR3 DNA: TGTGCCAGCAGTCAGTCCGTTTTTGGGCCGCAGTACTTC
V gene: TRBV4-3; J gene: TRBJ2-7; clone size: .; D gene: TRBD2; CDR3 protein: CASSQGSLGTSIYEQYF; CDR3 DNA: TGCGCCAGCAGCCAAGGCTCCCTCGGGACTAGTATTTACGAGCAGTACTTC
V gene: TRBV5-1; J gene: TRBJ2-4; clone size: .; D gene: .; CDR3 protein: CASSQGHRRANIQYF; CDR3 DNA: TGCGCCAGCAGCCAGGGACATCGTCGTGCTAACATTCAGTACTTC
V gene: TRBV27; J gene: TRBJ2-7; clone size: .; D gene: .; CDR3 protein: CASSGSPYEQYF; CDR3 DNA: TGTGCCAGCAGTGGGAGCCCCTACGAGCAGTACTTC
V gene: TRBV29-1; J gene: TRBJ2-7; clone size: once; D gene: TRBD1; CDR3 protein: CSADLTGGGHEQYF; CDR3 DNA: TGCAGCGCCGATTTAACAGGGGGCGGGCACGAGCAGTACTTC
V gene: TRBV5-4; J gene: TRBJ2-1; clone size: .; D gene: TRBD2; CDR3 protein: CASSAQLAGAYNEQFF; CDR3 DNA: TGTGCCAGCAGCGCCCAACTAGCGGGAGCCTACAATGAGCAGTTCTTC
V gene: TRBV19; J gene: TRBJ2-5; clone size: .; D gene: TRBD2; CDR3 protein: CASSVPSGGPQRYQETQYF; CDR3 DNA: TGTGCCAGTAGTGTCCCTAGCGGGGGGCCGCAGCGGTACCAAGAGACCCAGTACTTC
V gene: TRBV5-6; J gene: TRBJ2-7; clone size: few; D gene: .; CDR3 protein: CASSLGQNSIYEQYF; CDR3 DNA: TGTGCCAGCAGCTTGGGACAGAACTCAATCTACGAGCAGTACTTC
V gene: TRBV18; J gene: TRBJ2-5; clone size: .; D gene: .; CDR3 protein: CASSPRVRETQYF; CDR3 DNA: TGTGCCAGCTCACCCCGGGTTCGAGAGACCCAGTACTTC
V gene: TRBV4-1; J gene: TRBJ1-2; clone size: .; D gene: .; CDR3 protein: CASSQDTPNYGYPF; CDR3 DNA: TGCGCCAGCAGCCAAGATACCCCTAACTATGGCTACCCCTTC
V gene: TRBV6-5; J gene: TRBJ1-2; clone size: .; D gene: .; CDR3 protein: CASSRGRGYTF; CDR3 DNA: TGTGCCAGCTCGCGGGGTCGGGGCTACACCTTC
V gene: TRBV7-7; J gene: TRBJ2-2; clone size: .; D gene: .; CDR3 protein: CASSLASGGTGELFF; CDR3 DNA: TGTGCCAGCAGCTTAGCGTCGGGTGGCACCGGGGAGCTGTTTTTT
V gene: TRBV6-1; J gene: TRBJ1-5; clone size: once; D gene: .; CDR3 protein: CASTPELSNQPQHF; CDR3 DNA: TGTGCCAGCACCCCCGAACTTAGCAATCAGCCCCAGCATTTT
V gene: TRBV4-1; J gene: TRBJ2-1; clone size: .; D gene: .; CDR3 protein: CASSQVRSGTGRTNEQFF; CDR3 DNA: TGCGCCAGCAGCCAAGTCCGGTCAGGGACTGGACGAACCAATGAGCAGTTCTTC
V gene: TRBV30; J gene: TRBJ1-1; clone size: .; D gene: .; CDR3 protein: CACGTGGYTEAFF; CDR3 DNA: TGTGCCTGCGGGACGGGGGGATACACTGAAGCTTTCTTT
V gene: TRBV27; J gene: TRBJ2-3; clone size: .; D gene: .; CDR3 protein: CASSRTSSTDTQYF; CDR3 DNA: TGTGCCAGCAGTAGAACATCTAGCACAGATACGCAGTATTTT
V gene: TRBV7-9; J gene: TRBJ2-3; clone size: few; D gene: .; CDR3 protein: CASSLEGLDTQYF; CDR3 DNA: TGTGCCAGCAGCTTAGAGGGGCTAGATACGCAGTATTTT
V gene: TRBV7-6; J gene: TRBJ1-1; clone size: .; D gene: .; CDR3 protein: CASSLVSPGKNTEAFF; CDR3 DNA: TGTGCCAGCAGCTTAGTTTCCCCGGGGAAGAACACTGAAGCTTTCTTT